There are a few counts of the clone carrying this T cell receptor (beta chain). The antigen remains unidentified. Every sorted population was more than 95% pure. The entirety of the isolated RNA underwent reverse transcription, so expressed TCRB transcripts were sequenced. About 3.57 million reads, on average, came from each naive, central memory and regulatory T cell sample. Assay: immunoSEQ multiplex PCR; the TCRdb copy retains only in-frame clones and omits some. The table lists some 350,000 clones, 8.5% to 10% of them singletons. The sample originates from a study of beta chain features in type 1 diabetes. Whole-study results and caveats: In all four CD4+ subsets, TCRB CDR3 length was significantly, moderately reduced in type 1 diabetes. A closer apparent resemblance between naive, central memory and Treg TCRB repertoires was seen in patients than in healthy donors.

The germline gives CDR1 SGHTA, CDR2 FQGTGA. The CDR3 length is 13 residues. The trim removed 3 bases at V and 3 bases at J, leaving 2 bases unmatched. The source of this sequence is a man aged 30-40 years with type 1 diabetes. The sample comprised central memory CD4+ T cells from blood. This chain joins TRBV7-3 and TRBJ2-7, with TRBD2 matching 7 bases. The CDR3, as DNA: TGTGCCAGCAGCTTCCAGCGGGACTACGAGCAGTACTTC. Translated: CASSFQRDYEQYF. Supplemented by reference TRBV7-3 and TRBJ2-7, the full variable domain reads GAGVSQTPSNKVTEKGKYVELRCDPISGHTALYWYRQSLGQGPEFLIYFQGTGAADDSGLPNDRFFAVRPEGSVSTLKIQRTERGDSAVYLCASSFQRDYEQYFGPGTRLTVT.